A selection of T cell receptor beta chains follows, all from one sample in a study of control samples from healthy donors and cancer patients. Profiled with immunoSEQ multiplex PCR; TCRdb holds only in-frame clones, not every one. The table includes 20,000 to 30,000 clones, 82% detected once. The sample was PBMCs. The receptors shown here come from a man aged 55-75 years with colorectal cancer. The CDR3 runs from the conserved cysteine through the conserved F or W. D genes are given only for firm matches. The size of a clone is reported for some rows only, either as once, few or many, or as a class for expanded clones.

TRBV9	-	TRBJ1-2	TRBD1	CASSVDGQGGGYTF	TGTGCCAGCAGCGTAGACGGTCAGGGGGGTGGCTACACCTTC
TRBV6-6	-	TRBJ2-1	-	CASRAPQSLNEQFF	TGTGCCAGCAGAGCCCCGCAGAGTCTCAATGAGCAGTTCTTC
TRBV7-2	-	TRBJ1-4	-	CASSEAGSSNEKLFF	TGTGCCAGCAGCGAAGCGGGGAGCTCAAATGAAAAACTGTTTTTT
TRBV19	-	TRBJ1-1	-	CASRITYSSSTEAFF	TGTGCCAGTAGGATAACCTACAGCTCCTCTACTGAAGCTTTCTTT
TRBV2	-	TRBJ1-4	-	CASSGGDPNGEKLFF	TGTGCCAGCAGCGGAGGGGATCCCAATGGTGAAAAACTGTTTTTT
TRBV19	-	TRBJ1-5	TRBD1	CASSIGGTGNQPQHF	TGTGCCAGTAGTATAGGTGGGACAGGGAATCAGCCCCAGCATTTT
TRBV25-1	-	TRBJ1-3	-	CASSETGRSGNTIYF	TGTGCCAGCAGTGAAACCGGGAGATCTGGAAACACCATATATTTT
TRBV10-3	-	TRBJ2-7	-	CAISESNRDYEQYF	TGTGCCATCAGTGAGTCCAACAGGGACTACGAGCAGTACTTC
TRBV7-9	-	TRBJ1-6	-	CASSLPGGDSPLHF	TGTGCCAGCAGCTTGCCGGGCGGGGATTCACCCCTCCACTTT
TRBV5-1	-	TRBJ2-3	-	CASSLVRITDTQYF	TGCGCCAGCAGCTTGGTCCGTATTACAGATACGCAGTATTTT
TRBV9	large	TRBJ2-1	TRBD1	CASSVKGQGGNEQFF	TGTGCCAGCAGCGTAAAAGGACAGGGGGGCAATGAGCAGTTCTTC
TRBV4-1	-	TRBJ1-3	-	CASSQGATRSSGNTIYF	TGCGCCAGCAGCCAAGGGGCGACAAGATCCTCTGGAAACACCATATATTTT
TRBV5-4	few	TRBJ2-1	-	CASSLDLIVRDEQFF	TGTGCCAGCAGCTTGGACTTGATCGTTCGGGATGAGCAGTTCTTC
TRBV15	-	TRBJ1-2	TRBD1	CATSRDRRDRGYREGYTF	TGTGCCACCAGCAGAGATCGTAGGGACAGGGGTTATCGTGAGGGCTACACCTTC
TRBV6-5	-	TRBJ2-4	-	CASSYSVALAKNIQYF	TGTGCCAGCAGTTACTCGGTGGCTTTAGCCAAAAACATTCAGTACTTC
TRBV6-4	-	TRBJ1-5	TRBD1	CASSEGTGGSSQPQHF	TGTGCCAGCAGTGAAGGGACAGGGGGCTCAAGTCAGCCCCAGCATTTT
TRBV27	-	TRBJ2-3	-	CASSFRGHTGTQYF	TGTGCCAGCAGTTTCAGGGGACATACGGGTACGCAGTATTTT
TRBV9	-	TRBJ1-1	-	CASSPGDTEAFF	TGTGCCAGCAGCCCAGGGGACACTGAAGCTTTCTTT
TRBV5-6	-	TRBJ1-1	TRBD1	CASSLGTGPLGTEAFF	TGTGCCAGCAGCTTGGGGACAGGGCCCTTGGGCACTGAAGCTTTCTTT
TRBV12-3/TRBV12-4	-	TRBJ1-1	-	CASSLYGPPGAFF	TGTGCCAGCAGTTTATACGGACCGCCGGGAGCTTTCTTT
TRBV5-1	-	TRBJ2-5	-	CASSLTSGRQETQYF	TGCGCCAGCAGCTTGACGTCAGGGAGGCAAGAGACCCAGTACTTC
TRBV5-1	-	TRBJ2-1	TRBD1	CASSFTGGFLNEQFF	TGCGCCAGCAGCTTTACAGGGGGCTTTTTGAATGAGCAGTTCTTC
TRBV6-5	once	TRBJ2-6	-	CASSYGVGANVLTF	TGTGCCAGCAGTTACGGGGTTGGGGCCAACGTCCTGACTTTC
TRBV6-1	-	TRBJ1-3	-	CASSEPRRQTLSGNTIYF	TGTGCCAGCAGTGAACCCCGCAGACAGACCCTCTCTGGAAACACCATATATTTT
TRBV12-5	-	TRBJ2-5	TRBD2	CASGTKLAEETQYF	TGTGCTAGTGGGACGAAACTAGCGGAAGAGACCCAGTACTTC
TRBV9	few	TRBJ2-1	TRBD2	CASSVGDVGLAVNEQFF	TGTGCCAGCAGCGTAGGAGACGTGGGACTAGCTGTCAATGAGCAGTTCTTC
TRBV10-1	few	TRBJ2-3	-	CASSEYGAGADTQYF	TGCGCCAGCAGTGAGTATGGGGCAGGAGCAGATACGCAGTATTTT
TRBV30	-	TRBJ2-5	-	CAWSVWGQETQYF	TGTGCCTGGAGTGTCTGGGGGCAAGAGACCCAGTACTTC
TRBV10-3	once	TRBJ1-2	TRBD1	CAISDGTGAGYTF	TGTGCCATCAGTGACGGCACAGGGGCGGGCTACACCTTC
TRBV5-1	-	TRBJ1-2	-	CASSLIGLPRDGYTF	TGCGCCAGCAGCTTGATTGGACTCCCTAGGGATGGCTACACCTTC
TRBV2	-	TRBJ1-6	TRBD1	CASSDPDRGPVGNSPLHF	TGTGCCAGCAGTGACCCCGACAGGGGACCGGTGGGTAATTCACCCCTCCACTTT
TRBV12-5	-	TRBJ1-1	-	CASGPDSTLEAFF	TGTGCTAGTGGCCCCGACAGTACCCTTGAAGCTTTCTTT
TRBV6-5	-	TRBJ2-4	-	CASSRRTAAKNIQYF	TGTGCCAGCAGTCGCCGGACGGCAGCCAAAAACATTCAGTACTTC
TRBV3-1/TRBV3-2	-	TRBJ2-7	-	CASSPQRGLYF	TGTGCCAGCAGCCCTCAACGGGGGCTGTACTTC
TRBV5-1	-	TRBJ1-2	-	CASSLEPGQGYTF	TGCGCCAGCAGCTTGGAACCAGGGCAAGGCTACACCTTC
TRBV18	-	TRBJ1-1	-	CASSWTENTEAFF	TGTGCCAGCTCTTGGACAGAGAACACTGAAGCTTTCTTT
TRBV7-9	-	TRBJ2-7	-	CASSPSTPAVVAEQYF	TGTGCCAGCAGCCCCTCCACCCCGGCAGTCGTTGCCGAGCAGTACTTC
TRBV27	-	TRBJ2-7	-	CASTINVGRLYEQYF	TGTGCCAGCACCATAAATGTAGGGCGACTCTACGAGCAGTACTTC
TRBV18	-	TRBJ1-2	-	CASSPRNGYGYTF	TGTGCCAGCTCACCGCGGAACGGCTATGGCTACACCTTC
TRBV7-7	-	TRBJ2-3	-	CASSLSAWDTQYF	TGTGCCAGCAGCTTATCCGCTTGGGATACGCAGTATTTT